Each of the 24 T cell receptor beta chains below was sequenced from the same sample in a study of CD8+ T cells in alopecia areata. Indicated treatment: oral pan-JAK inhibitor, 5-10 mg twice daily. The authors extracted RNA and reverse transcribed it into cDNA as the sequencing template. Here immunoSEQ multiplex PCR was the method, and the copy in TCRdb shows in-frame clones only, minus some. The sample carries around 270,000 clones, roughly 60% recorded once. The source material was CD4+ T cells sorted from blood, sampled at week 24, from a patient treated with tofacitinib. These receptors were taken from a human donor with alopecia areata.

The chain has TRBV7-8 and TRBJ2-5; D remains ambiguous. V shed 2 bases and J shed 5 bases, with 15 bases lying between them. The CDR3 covers 15 residues. Germline V gives CDR1 SGHVS, CDR2 FQNEAQ. CDR3 DNA sequence: TGTGCCAGCAGCTTACCCCGGGCCGCTAGGGAGACCCAGTACTTC. Its protein is CASSLPRAARETQYF.

This chain joins TRBV2 and TRBJ2-3; 11 nucleotides align to TRBD2. V lost 8 bases, J lost 3 bases, and 1 base stayed unmatched. CDR1 is SNHLY, CDR2 FYNNEI, per germline. The length of the CDR3 is 13 residues. The CDR3 protein is CASRLAGTDTQYF. DNA for the CDR3: TGTGCCAGCCGACTAGCGGGGACAGATACGCAGTATTTT.

This clone came up many times. The J gene is TRBJ2-7, the V gene TRBV5-4; either TRBD1 or TRBD2 may supply D (7 bases each). Per the germline V gene, CDR1 is SGHNT and CDR2 is YYREEE (reference sequence). The CDR3 covers 14 residues. V lost 5 bases and J lost 2, with 14 bases in between. The CDR3 is CASRGGGAPYEQYF. CDR3 sequence (DNA): TGTGCCAGCAGGGGAGGGGGCGCCCCCTACGAGCAGTACTTC.

The rearrangement links TRBV19 to TRBJ2-7; 8 bases map to TRBD1. The CDR3 is 14 residues long. CDR1 LNHDA and CDR2 SQIVND come from the germline V gene (reference sequence). With V trimmed by 3 bases and J by 6 bases, 7 bases remained unmatched. Here the CDR3 DNA reads TGTGCCAGTAGTATCGGCCCAGGGGGCGCCGAGCAGTACTTC. Protein: CASSIGPGGAEQYF. Full variable domain (missing parts from reference TRBV19 and TRBJ2-7): DGGITQSPKYLFRKEGQNVTLSCEQNLNHDAMYWYRQDPGQGLRLIYYSQIVNDFQKGDIAEGYSVSREKKESFPLTVTSAQKNPTAFYLCASSIGPGGAEQYFGPGTRLTVT.

The chain combines TRBV30 with TRBJ2-3; 9 nucleotides align to TRBD2. From germline, CDR1 is GTSNPN and CDR2 SVGIG (reference sequence). The CDR3 is made up of 15 amino acids. With V trimmed by 0 bases and J by 3 bases, 4 bases remained unmatched. The CDR3, as DNA: TGTGCCTGGAGTGTATTGCGGGGGGGGACAGATACGCAGTATTTT. Its protein product is CAWSVLRGGTDTQYF.

Details on this clone: The sample contains more than one DNA sequence encoding this CDR3. The chain carries TRBV7-2 and TRBJ2-7; TRBD1 matches 7 bases. The V and J ends lost 4 bases and 2 bases, in that order; junction bases with no gene match: 5. The germline CDR1 and CDR2 sequences are SGHTA and FQGNSA. The CDR3 sequence is 14 residues long. DNA for the CDR3: TGTGCCAGCAGCTCCAGACAGGGACCCTACGAGCAGTACTTC. It encodes CASSSRQGPYEQYF.

V is TRBV28 and J is TRBJ1-2; D may be TRBD1 (6 bases). Germline V CDR1 and CDR2: MDHEN, SYDVKM. The CDR3 contains 14 residues. V lost 6 bases to trimming and J lost 7 bases, with 18 bases between them. The DNA of the CDR3 is TGTGCCAGCAGCCCCCGGGGGGCTCGTGGTGGCTACACCTTC. The encoded protein is CASSPRGARGGYTF.

On this clone: In the same sample, other DNA sequences code for this CDR3. The chain's CDR3 is CSARVNYGYTF. CDR3 bases: TGCAGTGCTAGGGTCAACTATGGCTACACCTTC. The genes are TRBV20-1 and TRBJ1-2; D unresolved. The V end lost 3 bases, the J end lost 2 bases, and 4 bases lay between the germline ends. The CDR3 is made up of 11 amino acids. CDR1 is DFQATT and CDR2 is SNEGSKA in the germline V gene (reference sequence).

This clone has more than one count but fewer than ten. The chain has TRBV5-1 and TRBJ2-2, with D uncertain. The CDR3 has 13 amino acids. Trimming stripped 4 bases from V and 4 bases from J, with 8 bases between. Germline lookup yields CDR1 SGHRS and CDR2 YFSETQ. The CDR3 loop is CASSQVSTGELFF. CDR3 DNA sequence: TGCGCCAGCAGCCAGGTTTCCACCGGGGAGCTGTTTTTT.

The table lists this clone with a few counts. The gene calls are TRBV15 and TRBJ2-5; D is uncertain. Trimming stripped 2 bases from V and 5 bases from J, with 6 bases between. The length of the CDR3 is 12 residues. CDR1 and CDR2 from the germline V gene are LNHNV and YYDKDF (reference sequence). The CDR3 spells CATSRSGETQYF. Here the CDR3 DNA reads TGTGCCACCAGCAGAAGTGGTGAGACCCAGTACTTC.

This clone has more than one count but fewer than ten. V is TRBV4-3 and J is TRBJ2-1; TRBD2 aligns across 15 bases. The germline V gene encodes CDR1 LGHNA and CDR2 YSLEER. Losses at the gene ends were 4 bases for V and 13 bases for J; bases not matched to a gene: 8. This CDR3 region has 15 residues. The CDR3, as DNA: TGCGCCAGCAGCCTGGGACTAGCGGGGGGAATTGATCAGTTCTTC. This translates into CASSLGLAGGIDQFF.

This chain links TRBV6-5 with TRBJ1-1; TRBD1 is a possible D gene (6 bases). V was clipped by 6 bases and J by 4 bases, with 12 bases between them. This CDR3 is built from 13 residues. Germline CDR1 is MNHEY and CDR2 is SVGAGI. The DNA of the CDR3 is TGTGCCAGCAGCTTCCTAGGGGGCACTGAAGCTTTCTTT. It encodes CASSFLGGTEAFF.

The chain uses TRBV29-1 and TRBJ1-1; D is perhaps TRBD1 (5 bases). The V end lost 4 bases, the J end lost 0 bases, and 12 bases lay between the germline ends. Germline V CDR1 and CDR2: SQVTM, ANQGSEA. The CDR3 sequence is 14 residues long. The CDR3 DNA follows: TGCAGCGTTGCGTCTCCAGGGTTGAACACTGAAGCTTTCTTT. It yields the protein CSVASPGLNTEAFF. The full variable domain, completed using reference TRBV29-1 and TRBJ1-1, is SAVISQKPSRDICQRGTSLTIQCQVDSQVTMMFWYRQQPGQSLTLIATANQGSEATYESGFVIDKFPISRPNLTFSTLTVSNMSPEDSSIYLCSVASPGLNTEAFFGQGTRLTVV.

This chain uses TRBV4-3 with TRBJ1-2; D is uncertain. Trimming left V 1 base short and J 3 bases short, with 9 bases between. The CDR3 length is 14 residues. Germline V gene sequence: CDR1 LGHNA, CDR2 YSLEER. The CDR3: CASSQAGGDYGYTF. In DNA, the CDR3 is TGCGCCAGCAGCCAAGCCGGCGGGGACTATGGCTACACCTTC.

This chain connects TRBV30 to TRBJ1-2, with TRBD1 as a possible D gene (6 bases). The CDR3 consists of 14 residues. Trimming cost V 4 bases and J 4 bases, with 16 bases left between them. Germline CDR1 reads GTSNPN; CDR2 reads SVGIG (reference sequence). The CDR3 nucleotides are TGTGCCTGGACCGCCGGGGGGCGAAGCTATGGCTACACCTTC. It yields the protein CAWTAGGRSYGYTF.

V is TRBV30 and J is TRBJ2-7, with D possibly TRBD1 on 6 matching bases. Germline V CDR1 and CDR2: GTSNPN, SVGIG (reference sequence). Trimming took 3 bases from V and 6 from J, leaving 15 bases between them. This CDR3 spans 13 amino acids. CDR3 bases: TGTGCCTGGAGCGATCGGGCAGGGGCCGAGCAGTACTTC. Translation gives CAWSDRAGAEQYF. The whole variable domain, remainder taken from reference TRBV30 and TRBJ2-7, is SQTIHQWPATLVQPVGSPLSLECTVEGTSNPNLYWYRQAAGRGLQLLFYSVGIGQISSEVPQNLSASRPQDRQFILSSKKLLLSDSGFYLCAWSDRAGAEQYFGPGTRLTVT.

This clone came up once. The genes are TRBV7-2 and TRBJ2-5; D is unclear. CDR3 size: 13 residues. Trimming removed 1 base from V and 7 bases from J, with 10 bases in between. CDR1 is SGHTA and CDR2 is FQGNSA in the germline V gene. CDR3 sequence (DNA): TGTGCCAGCAGCTTAGGACCCACTTCGACCCAGTACTTC. The encoded protein is CASSLGPTSTQYF.

The rearrangement joins TRBV18 to TRBJ1-1, with D tentatively TRBD1 (6 bases). V was cut by 6 bases and J by 7 bases, with 12 bases left in between. Germline CDR1 KGHSH, CDR2 LQKENI. CDR3 length: 12 amino acids. CDR3 protein: CASSITQGEAFF. In DNA, the CDR3 is TGTGCCAGCTCCATTACACAGGGTGAAGCTTTCTTT.

This clone was counted between two and nine times. The chain joins TRBV10-3 to TRBJ2-5, with TRBD1 as a possible D gene (5 bases). This CDR3 contains 16 residues. V was trimmed by 5 bases and J by 5 bases, leaving 21 bases between them. CDR1 ENHRY and CDR2 SYGVKD come from the germline V gene. CDR3 amino acids: CAISSSRARAPETQYF. The CDR3 coding sequence is TGTGCCATCAGTAGCTCCCGGGCCAGGGCCCCCGAGACCCAGTACTTC.

The rearrangement uses TRBV15 and TRBJ1-1; D not certain. Trimming took off 0 bases at V and 0 bases at J, with 2 bases between the two ends. From germline, CDR1 is LNHNV and CDR2 YYDKDF (reference sequence). The CDR3 loop spans 13 amino acids. The CDR3 region has the DNA TGTGCCACCAGCAGAGATATGAACACTGAAGCTTTCTTT. Amino acids: CATSRDMNTEAFF.

J is TRBJ2-5 and V is TRBV6-4; TRBD2 matches 13 bases. This CDR3 is built from 15 residues. The V gene end was trimmed by 3 bases and the J gene end by 2 bases; junction bases not matched to a gene: 0. The germline gives CDR1 MRHNA, CDR2 SNTAGT. The CDR3 sequence: CASSELAGGQETQYF. The CDR3 DNA follows: TGTGCCAGCAGTGAACTAGCGGGGGGGCAAGAGACCCAGTACTTC.

J is TRBJ2-3 and V is TRBV7-9; a possible D gene is TRBD2 (5 bases). The germline CDR1 and CDR2 sequences are SEHNR and FQNEAQ (reference sequence). The V end lost 2 bases, the J end lost 2 bases, and 11 bases lay between the germline ends. This CDR3 has 15 amino acids. This CDR3 is CASSLIGVNTDTQYF. The CDR3 region has the DNA TGTGCCAGCAGCTTAATCGGGGTCAACACAGATACGCAGTATTTT.

The CDR3 DNA sequence: TGCAGCGCCCGAGGACAGCGGACGAACACTGAAGCTTTCTTT. Amino acid sequence: CSARGQRTNTEAFF. V and J are TRBV29-1 and TRBJ1-1; weak D call: TRBD1 (6 bases). V lost 7 bases to trimming and J lost 1 base, with 16 bases between them. The CDR3 is made up of 14 amino acids. The V gene's germline CDR1 is SQVTM and CDR2 ANQGSEA.

This clone showed up just once. The chain couples TRBV28 to TRBJ2-3, with D perhaps matching TRBD2 (6 bases). Per the germline V gene, CDR1 is MDHEN and CDR2 is SYDVKM. The CDR3 totals 13 residues. Trimming left V 6 bases short and J 4 bases short, with 11 bases between. The CDR3 region has the DNA TGTGCCAGCAGGCGGGGAAACGCAGATACGCAGTATTTT. Translation: CASRRGNADTQYF.